The TCR beta chain under discussion was sequenced for a study of blood T cell repertoires in COVID-19. Study context: Both acute and convalescent COVID-19 samples were obtained from the United States, Italy and Spain. Sources were T cells, B-cell-depleted T cells, or PBMCs; the material itself was cDNA or gDNA.

Original handling: Using reference gene primer amplification, nucleated cell counts were estimated. Libraries were prepared by immunoSEQ multiplex PCR; TCRdb keeps only in-frame clonotypes and omits some of them. Clonal size and the V and J genes are those of that table, whereas D and trimming came from the DNA. The table shows about 55,000 clones, with approximately 90% occurring only once. The Seattle patients joined while their infection was active and were tracked longitudinally afterward. V lost 7 bases and J lost 5, with 11 bases in between. Germline V gene sequence: CDR1 MDHEN, CDR2 SYDVKM. The CDR3 spans 13 residues. The sample holds one count of this clone.

The genes are TRBV28 and TRBJ1-4; D call uncertain. The clonotype comes from a man aged 40-49 years with COVID-19, enrolled during active disease. The sequenced sample consisted of peripheral blood. In DNA, the CDR3 is TGTGCCAGCAAGCTCTCGTTAAATGAAAAACTGTTTTTT. Protein product: CASKLSLNEKLFF.